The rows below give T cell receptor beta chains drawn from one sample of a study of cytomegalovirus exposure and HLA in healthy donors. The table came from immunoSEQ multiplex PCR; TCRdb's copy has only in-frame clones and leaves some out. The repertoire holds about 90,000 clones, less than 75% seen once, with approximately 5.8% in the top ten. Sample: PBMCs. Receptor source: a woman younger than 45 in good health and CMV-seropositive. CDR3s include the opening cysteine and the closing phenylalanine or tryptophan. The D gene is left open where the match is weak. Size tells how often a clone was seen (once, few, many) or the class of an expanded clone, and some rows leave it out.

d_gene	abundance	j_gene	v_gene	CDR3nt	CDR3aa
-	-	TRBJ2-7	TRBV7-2	TGTGCCAGCAGCTTCTCAGGGGCGGGCAGAAACGAGCAGTACTTC	CASSFSGAGRNEQYF
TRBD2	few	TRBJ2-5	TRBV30	TGTGCCTGGACAGTTAGCGGGGGCGCGACCCAGTACTTC	CAWTVSGGATQYF
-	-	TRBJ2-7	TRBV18	TGTGCCAGCTCACCTCCCGCAGGGCCATACGAGCAGTACTTC	CASSPPAGPYEQYF
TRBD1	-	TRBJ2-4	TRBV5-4	TGTGCCAGCAGCTTGGAGGGACAGCCGATAGCCAAAAACATTCAGTACTTC	CASSLEGQPIAKNIQYF
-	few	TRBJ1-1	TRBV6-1	TGTGCCAGCAGTGTACCAGACATGAACACTGAAGCTTTCTTT	CASSVPDMNTEAFF
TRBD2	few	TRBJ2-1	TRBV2	TGTGCCAGCAAAGGACTAGCGGGGGGTATTGGTGAGCAGTTCTTC	CASKGLAGGIGEQFF
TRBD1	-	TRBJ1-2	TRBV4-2	TGTGCCAGCAGCCAAGGACAGGGCTATGGCTACACCTTC	CASSQGQGYGYTF
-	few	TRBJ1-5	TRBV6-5	TGTGCCAGCAGGGATCCAGGAAGCAATCAGCCCCAGCATTTT	CASRDPGSNQPQHF
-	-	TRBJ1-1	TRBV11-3	TGTGCCAGCAGCTCTGATCCTGGGGGAGGGAACACTGAAGCTTTCTTT	CASSSDPGGGNTEAFF
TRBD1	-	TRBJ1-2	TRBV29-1	TGCAGCGTCCAGGGGGCAGACTATGGCTACACCTTC	CSVQGADYGYTF
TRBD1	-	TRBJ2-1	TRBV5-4	TGTGCCAGCAGTACCACCACAGGGGTCTCCTACAATGAGCAGTTCTTC	CASSTTTGVSYNEQFF
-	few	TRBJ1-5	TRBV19	TGTGCCAGTAGTATGTCGTCAGGGGTATATCAGCCCCAGCATTTT	CASSMSSGVYQPQHF
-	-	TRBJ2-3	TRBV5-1	TGCGCCAGCAGCTTTACTGGCACAGATACGCAGTATTTT	CASSFTGTDTQYF
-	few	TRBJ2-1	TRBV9	TGTGCCAGCAGCGACCGGGACTCCTCCTACAATGAGCAGTTCTTC	CASSDRDSSYNEQFF
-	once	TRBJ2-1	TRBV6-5	TGTGCCAGCAGTTCGATAGGTGGGCGGGACAATGAGCAGTTCTTC	CASSSIGGRDNEQFF
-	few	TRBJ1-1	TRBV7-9	TGTGCCAGCAGCAACTTTAGGGACACCGAAGCTTTCTTT	CASSNFRDTEAFF